The 21 T cell receptor beta chains below all came from one sample that was sequenced in a study of PD-1 blockade in mismatch repair-deficient tumors. Using immunoSEQ multiplex PCR, the repertoire was profiled, and TCRdb retains in-frame clones only, with some absent. The repertoire holds some 120,000 clones, with approximately 80% as singletons. Sequenced material: peripheral blood, taken approximately 60 weeks after starting pembrolizumab. These receptors came from an adult with mismatch repair-deficient cancer.

V and J are TRBV27 and TRBJ1-1; TRBD1 agrees at 7 bases. Germline CDR1 reads MNHEY; CDR2 reads SMNVEV (reference sequence). This CDR3 is built from 20 residues. The ends lost 6 bases at V and 2 bases at J; junction bases unmatched: 24. The CDR3 DNA sequence: TGTGCCAGCAGCTTGGGTTTGTGGTCCGAACGTGGACAGGTTAACACTGAAGCTTTCTTT. Encoded protein: CASSLGLWSERGQVNTEAFF.

The CDR3 loop reads CASSKREGPGPDTQYF. The CDR3 DNA sequence: TGTGCCAGCAGCAAACGGGAGGGACCAGGCCCAGATACGCAGTATTTT. The V and J genes are TRBV21-1 and TRBJ2-3; the D call TRBD2 from the table was never checked on the DNA. TRBV21-1 is a pseudogene segment. This CDR3 has 16 amino acids.

This sequence joins TRBV7-3 and TRBJ1-1; no clear D. The V gene's germline CDR1 is SGHTA and CDR2 FQGTGA. V lost 5 bases to trimming and J lost 0 bases, with 7 bases between them. This CDR3 has 13 residues. The CDR3 DNA follows: TGTGCCAGCAGCCTGACACTGAACACTGAAGCTTTCTTT. It is translated as CASSLTLNTEAFF. Based on the CDR3 plus reference TRBV7-3 and TRBJ1-1, the full variable domain is GAGVSQTPSNKVTEKGKYVELRCDPISGHTALYWYRQSLGQGPEFLIYFQGTGAADDSGLPNDRFFAVRPEGSVSTLKIQRTERGDSAVYLCASSLTLNTEAFFGQGTRLTVV.

The V gene is TRBV7-2, the J gene TRBJ2-2; D gene unclear. Germline CDR1 reads SGHTA; CDR2 reads FQGNSA. This CDR3 contains 13 residues. Between the trimmed V and J ends, which lost 5 bases and 4 bases, there was a span of 8 bases. The CDR3 sequence is CASSLFSTGELFF. DNA for the CDR3: TGTGCCAGCAGCCTCTTTAGCACCGGGGAGCTGTTTTTT.

The rearrangement joins TRBV7-8 to TRBJ2-5; D perhaps matches TRBD2 (5 bases). The length of the CDR3 is 16 residues. The germline gives CDR1 SGHVS, CDR2 FQNEAQ. V lost 1 base and J lost 7, with 19 bases in between. CDR3 protein: CASSLVIGQAGGTQYF. CDR3 DNA sequence: TGTGCCAGCAGCTTAGTTATAGGGCAGGCGGGTGGGACCCAGTACTTC.

As to this clone: Other DNA sequences in this specimen translate into the identical CDR3. The chain couples TRBV29-1 to TRBJ1-5; 8 nucleotides match TRBD1. The CDR3 contains 13 residues. The germline gives CDR1 SQVTM, CDR2 ANQGSEA. V dropped 7 bases and J dropped 7; count of bases not matched to a gene: 9. The DNA for the CDR3 is TGCAGCGCCGCAGGGGGCGCGGGACAGCCCCAGCATTTT. Amino acids: CSAAGGAGQPQHF. Together with reference TRBV29-1 and TRBJ1-5, the CDR3 gives the full variable domain: SAVISQKPSRDICQRGTSLTIQCQVDSQVTMMFWYRQQPGQSLTLIATANQGSEATYESGFVIDKFPISRPNLTFSTLTVSNMSPEDSSIYLCSAAGGAGQPQHFGDGTRLSIL.

This clone was counted once. The rearrangement joins TRBV7-2 to TRBJ2-1, with 8 nucleotides matching TRBD2. The junction had 9 bases not matched to a gene; V was cut back by 2 bases and J by 6 bases. Germline V lookup: CDR1 SGHTA, CDR2 FQGNSA. The CDR3 spans 16 residues. The CDR3 bases are TGTGCCAGCAGCTTAACACTAGCGGCCATACTCAATGAGCAGTTCTTC. Its protein product is CASSLTLAAILNEQFF.

CDR3 residues: CASSYRQGHGYTF. Written as DNA, the CDR3 is TGTGCCAGCAGCTATCGACAGGGACATGGCTACACCTTC. V and J are TRBV7-2 and TRBJ1-2, with 7 bases matching TRBD1. From germline, CDR1 is SGHTA and CDR2 FQGNSA. The CDR3 loop spans 13 amino acids. The ends lost 4 bases at V and 6 bases at J; junction bases unmatched: 5. Looking up the rest from reference TRBV7-2 and TRBJ1-2 gives the full variable domain: GAGVSQSPSNKVTEKGKDVELRCDPISGHTALYWYRQSLGQGLEFLIYFQGNSAPDKSGLPSDRFSAERTGGSVSTLTIQRTQQEDSAVYLCASSYRQGHGYTFGSGTRLTVV.

CDR3 nucleotides: TGTGCCAGTAGACAGGGGGCCGGAAACACTGAAGCTTTCTTT. Translation gives CASRQGAGNTEAFF. The chain recombines TRBV19 with TRBJ1-1; 9 bases are a match to TRBD1. J gave up 2 bases and V 6 bases, and 4 bases lay outside the gene matches. Germline CDR1 and CDR2: LNHDA and SQIVND (reference sequence). This CDR3 spans 14 amino acids.

This clone was detected ten times or more. This chain links TRBV14 with TRBJ1-1; D possibly corresponds to TRBD1 (6 bases). Per the germline V gene, CDR1 is SGHDN and CDR2 is FVKESK. CDR3 size: 14 residues. The V end lost 3 bases, the J end lost 3 bases, and 11 bases lay between the germline ends. The CDR3 spells CASSQQGRYTEAFF. DNA of the CDR3: TGTGCCAGCAGCCAGCAGGGGAGGTACACTGAAGCTTTCTTT.

V gene TRBV28 combines with J gene TRBJ2-5; 14 nucleotides match TRBD2. The V and J ends lost 6 bases and 13 bases, in that order; junction bases with no gene match: 4. This CDR3 is 12 amino acids long. Per the germline V gene, CDR1 is MDHEN and CDR2 is SYDVKM. The CDR3 sequence: CASSTGTSGGYF. DNA for the CDR3: TGTGCCAGCAGCACCGGGACTAGCGGGGGGTACTTC.

The V call is TRBV18, the J call TRBJ2-2, with 9 bases identical to TRBD1. Germline CDR1 and CDR2: KGHSH and LQKENI. The CDR3 sequence is 17 residues long. V shed 3 bases, J shed 4 bases, and the junction held 9 bases outside the gene matches. CDR3 nucleotide sequence: TGTGCCAGCTCACCTATAAAATCGGGACAGGGCACCGGGGAGCTGTTTTTT. Its translation: CASSPIKSGQGTGELFF.

The chain combines TRBV19 with TRBJ1-2; D gene ambiguous. V shed 2 bases and J shed 7 bases, with 14 bases lying between them. Per the germline V gene, CDR1 is LNHDA and CDR2 is SQIVND (reference sequence). This CDR3 region has 14 residues. In nucleotides, the CDR3 is TGTGCCAGTAGTATATCCCCATCAGCGCCTGGCTACACCTTC. Its protein product is CASSISPSAPGYTF. Filled out from reference TRBV19 and TRBJ1-2, the complete variable domain reads DGGITQSPKYLFRKEGQNVTLSCEQNLNHDAMYWYRQDPGQGLRLIYYSQIVNDFQKGDIAEGYSVSREKKESFPLTVTSAQKNPTAFYLCASSISPSAPGYTFGSGTRLTVV.

This clone was counted a single time. V gene TRBV6-6 combines with J gene TRBJ2-7; 7 bases are shared with TRBD1. This CDR3 contains 14 residues. V shed 2 bases, J shed 4 bases, and the junction held 5 bases outside the gene matches. Germline CDR1 MNHNY, CDR2 SVGAGI (reference sequence). As DNA, the CDR3 is TGTGCCAGCAGTTACGTTGGGACAGTTTACGAGCAGTACTTC. Translating gives CASSYVGTVYEQYF.

This clone was seen a handful of times. The V call is TRBV7-9, the J call TRBJ1-4, with unresolved D. The V gene lost 3 bases and the J gene lost 5 bases, with 7 bases spanning the gap. The CDR3 has 13 residues. CDR1 is SEHNR, CDR2 FQNEAQ, per germline (reference sequence). CDR3 sequence: CASSFKENEKLFF. The DNA for the CDR3 is TGTGCCAGCAGCTTTAAAGAAAATGAAAAACTGTTTTTT.

V and J are TRBV7-9 and TRBJ2-6; no clear D. The CDR3 totals 16 residues. Looked up from germline, CDR1 is SEHNR and CDR2 is FQNEAQ (reference sequence). Trimming took 3 bases from V and 1 from J, leaving 10 bases between them. The CDR3 loop reads CASSFPIGSGANVLTF. The DNA for the CDR3 is TGTGCCAGCAGCTTCCCGATAGGATCTGGGGCCAACGTCCTGACTTTC.

This chain links TRBV5-4 with TRBJ2-7; D remains ambiguous. The CDR3 is 14 amino acids. Looked up from germline, CDR1 is SGHNT and CDR2 is YYREEE (reference sequence). The V end was cut by 0 bases, the J end by 0 bases, with 7 bases between. This CDR3 reads CASSLDYGSYEQYF. CDR3 bases: TGTGCCAGCAGCTTGGATTACGGCTCCTACGAGCAGTACTTC. Looking up the rest from reference TRBV5-4 and TRBJ2-7 gives the full variable domain: ETGVTQSPTHLIKTRGQQVTLRCSSQSGHNTVSWYQQALGQGPQFIFQYYREEENGRGNFPPRFSGLQFPNYSSELNVNALELDDSALYLCASSLDYGSYEQYFGPGTRLTVT.

The chain employs TRBV14 and TRBJ2-7; D might be TRBD2 (6 bases). Deletions cut 4 bases from V and 3 bases from J, with 10 bases between. This CDR3 is built from 13 residues. Germline V lookup: CDR1 SGHDN, CDR2 FVKESK. CDR3 in amino acids: CASSPGGIYEQYF. CDR3 nucleotides: TGTGCCAGCAGCCCCGGAGGGATCTACGAGCAGTACTTC.

The genes are TRBV6-1 and TRBJ1-1; weak D call: TRBD1 (6 bases). This CDR3 is built from 13 residues. The V gene's germline CDR1 is MNHNS and CDR2 SASEGT. V was trimmed by 5 bases and J by 3 bases, leaving 10 bases between them. CDR3 sequence reads: CASSIYRDTEAFF. The DNA for the CDR3 is TGTGCCAGCAGTATTTACAGGGACACTGAAGCTTTCTTT.

This clone was seen only once. V gene TRBV4-2 combines with J gene TRBJ2-1; 9 bases fit TRBD2. The CDR3 contains 12 residues. Germline V lookup: CDR1 LGHNA, CDR2 YNFKEQ. With 3 bases clipped from V and 14 bases from J, the junction kept 5 bases outside the gene matches. CDR3 sequence (DNA): TGTGCCAGCAGCCAGGTAGCGGGAGATAAGTTCTTC. Its protein product is CASSQVAGDKFF.

V is TRBV6-5 and J is TRBJ2-7; D is unclear. The germline V gene has CDR1 MNHEY and CDR2 SVGAGI. V gave up 6 bases and J gave up 0 bases, with 12 bases separating them. The CDR3 extends over 14 amino acids. This CDR3 reads CASSDPRSSYEQYF. The CDR3 bases are TGTGCCAGCAGCGACCCCAGAAGCTCCTACGAGCAGTACTTC.